This T cell receptor (beta chain) was documented in a study of T cells expressing NK-cell markers. About the study: It was sorted CD3+CD56-NKG2C+, CD3+CD56+NKG2C- and CD3+CD56+NKG2C+ T cells that provided the TCR beta repertoires.

Germline-derived CDR1 and CDR2 are SQVTM and ANQGSEA. The CDR3 loop spans 12 amino acids. TCRdb reworked the 5' RACE reads into one entry per CDR3 protein, no DNA. The specimen's table records roughly 280,000 distinct CDR3 sequences. Specimen: blood T cells: a sorted CD56 or NKG2C T cell subset, CD4+ or CD8+ T cells, or bulk PBMC T cells (not recorded which). This TCR derives from a man aged 18 to 30 in good health. J is TRBJ2-1 and V is TRBV29-1; TCRdb calls TRBD1, which cannot be checked without DNA. The CDR3: CSVSRGGNEQFF.